The following is a T cell receptor beta chain sequence with its context. It lacks a known antigen. The input lacks base qualities; no much larger clone sits a single base away. The data belong to a study of PD-1 blockade in classical Hodgkin lymphoma (dated by TCRdb to between 2020 and 2021). General notes on the study: Nivolumab dosing was 3 mg/kg intravenously every 2 weeks, continuing until either disease progression or unacceptable toxicity. The study used CyTOF and TCR beta sequencing to define a peripheral blood immune signature of response to PD-1 blockade in classical Hodgkin lymphoma. General findings and caveats noted by the study authors: Lower diversity was seen in patients whose nivolumab began less than 1 year after ASCT, and these patients were left out of later analyses so that immune reconstitution would not confound the results. CD4+ but not CD8+ TCR diversity rose significantly by C4D1 (p=0.0027 vs p=0.16), most apparent in complete responders (p=0.02). Newly diagnosed patients were reported to have lower baseline TCR diversity than healthy donors, and relapsed/refractory patients were reported to have lower baseline TCR diversity still. The study was restricted to a single clinical trial cohort, and the causes of repertoire differences, possibly disease activity or prior therapy, were left undefined. Trial patients with a complete response had baseline diversity similar to that of newly diagnosed patients, while partial responders and progressors had significantly lower diversity.

The germline ends are 17 bases apart after V is trimmed by 2 bases and J by 6 bases. The CDR3 measures 16 amino acids from cysteine to phenylalanine. This entry keeps only the CDR3 DNA: 48 bases, framed from base 1. The germline V gene (reference sequence) yields LNHDA for CDR1 and SQIVND for CDR2. Genomic DNA was isolated using the Qiagen DNeasy kit from unsorted PBMCs as well as from negatively selected CD4+ and CD8+ fractions. Using primers that anneal to V and J segments, immunoSEQ multiplex PCR amplified the TCR beta CDR3 regions. A synthetic immune receptor repertoire was used to minimize amplification bias, and any remaining bias was removed computationally after sequencing. The authors' pipeline ran thus. Repertoire diversity was quantified as the Shannon entropy index using custom Python scripts. Unsorted, CD4+ and CD8+ repertoires were examined separately, except in combined analyses, for which CD4+ and CD8+ sequences were merged in silico. A clone was considered expanded if an increase in frequency of at least 2-fold after treatment relative to C1D1 was found, and a pseudocount of 0.5 was applied to clones undetected at baseline. Clones with 0 or 1 copy at C1D1 were defined as singleton clones, while clones with 2 or more copies were defined as non-singleton clones. Clones expanded in unsorted samples were assigned a CD4+, CD8+ or unknown annotation through matching of protein sequences in sorted samples from the same patient. Diversity changes from C1D1 to C4D1 were tested in paired samples using Wilcoxon tests. This immuneACCESS table, as held by TCRdb, lists in-frame sequences with V and J called but not all clones. Of the missing ones, under half trace to an unresolved V gene in checked studies; the others have no known cause. Clonal size and the V and J genes are those of that table, whereas D and trimming came from the DNA. The sample has under 30,000 clones on record, 70% to 75% of them singletons. The ten top clones hold roughly 3% of the sample.

The time point label here, explained by the study, means: cycle 2 day 1 (C2D1) of nivolumab. Relapse after autologous stem cell transplantation had occurred in all trial patients, and cohorts A, B and C were distinguished by prior brentuximab vedotin exposure. A total of under 70 patients with relapsed/refractory classical Hodgkin lymphoma made up the trial cohort, and each patient's best overall response was complete response, partial response or progressive disease. Single-agent nivolumab was administered to trial patients in the multi-cohort phase II CheckMate 205 trial. An independent review committee assessed best overall response by applying the 2007 International Working Group response criteria. Trial PBMCs were collected just before the start of nivolumab (C1D1) and during therapy at cycle 2 day 1 and cycle 4 day 1. Peripheral blood was collected in 8 mL Vacutainer Cell Preparation Tubes, from which PBMCs were isolated by centrifugation and then cryopreserved.

This clonotype originated in a human donor with classical Hodgkin lymphoma. The sample here was peripheral blood mononuclear cells (PBMCs), taken before the second cycle of nivolumab. The rearranged chain carries TRBV19 and TRBJ2-1; the D region may be TRBD1 or TRBD2, each matching 5 bases equally. The CDR3 amino acid sequence is: CASSIQGPSRINEQFF. The DNA sequence reads TGTGCCAGTAGTATACAGGGACCCTCGCGGATCAATGAGCAGTTCTTC.